This TCR beta chain was documented in a study of cytomegalovirus exposure and HLA in healthy donors. Study information: In an earlier analysis, 90 million to 120 million unique TCR beta sequences were found from some 180 million T cells.

The donors were healthy bone marrow donors. Germline CDR1 LGHNA, CDR2 YSLEER. CDR3 size: 16 residues. V lost 3 bases to trimming and J lost 2 bases; unmatched junction nucleotides: 5. Study-level points and caveats: Upon later analysis, TCR association rates were observed to vary by HLA locus, being highest for DRB1 and lowest for HLA-C. One cluster of highly shared sequence variants probably arose as a sequencing artifact.

Concerning this clone itself: The antigen is unknown.

13 Jbeta primers and 60 Vbeta primers were used for the PCR. The assay was immunoSEQ multiplex PCR, and TCRdb's table has in-frame clones only and misses some. The sample includes some 200,000 clones, about two thirds of them seen just once. The receptor was isolated from a man between 40 and 49 years old in good health and CMV-seropositive. This sequence joins TRBV4-3 and TRBJ1-2; 11 bases line up with TRBD1. Sequenced sample: PBMCs. CDR3 sequence: CASSQDRGRANYGYTF. The CDR3 DNA sequence: TGCGCCAGCAGCCAGGACAGGGGGCGAGCGAACTATGGCTACACCTTC.